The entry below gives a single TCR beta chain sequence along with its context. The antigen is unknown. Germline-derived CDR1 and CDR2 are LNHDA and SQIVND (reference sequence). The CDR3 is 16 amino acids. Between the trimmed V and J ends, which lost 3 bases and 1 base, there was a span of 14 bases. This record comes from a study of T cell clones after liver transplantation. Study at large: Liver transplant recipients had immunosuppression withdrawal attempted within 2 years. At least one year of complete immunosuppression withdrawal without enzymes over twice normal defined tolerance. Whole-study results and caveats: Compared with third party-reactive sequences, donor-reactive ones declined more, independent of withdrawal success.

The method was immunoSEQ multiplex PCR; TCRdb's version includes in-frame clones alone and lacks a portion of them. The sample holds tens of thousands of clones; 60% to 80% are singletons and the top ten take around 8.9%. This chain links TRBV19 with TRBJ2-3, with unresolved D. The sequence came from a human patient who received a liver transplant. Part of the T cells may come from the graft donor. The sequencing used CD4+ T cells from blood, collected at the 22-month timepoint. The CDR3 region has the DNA TGTGCCAGTAGTATGGTTTGGAGTAGGGGCACAGATACGCAGTATTTT. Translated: CASSMVWSRGTDTQYF.